The 19 T cell receptor beta chains listed next were all sequenced from one sample in a study of blood T cell repertoires in COVID-19. TCRdb's copy holds only in-frame clones and misses some; the assay was immunoSEQ multiplex PCR. Found here are fewer than 300,000 clones, approximately 93% of them singletons; the top ten hold 2% to 2.5%. Material: peripheral blood. All receptors derive from a young woman with COVID-19, enrolled during active disease.

This chain uses TRBV5-4 with TRBJ2-1; 9 bases are shared with TRBD2. Germline-derived CDR1 and CDR2 are SGHNT and YYREEE (reference sequence). This CDR3 comprises 16 residues. After removal of 2 bases from V and 6 bases from J, the junction contained 9 bases not matched to a gene. As DNA, the CDR3 is TGTGCCAGCAGCTTTCAAAGGGCGGGAGGGCTCAATGAGCAGTTCTTC. This encodes CASSFQRAGGLNEQFF. Combining the CDR3 with reference TRBV5-4 and TRBJ2-1 gives the whole variable domain ETGVTQSPTHLIKTRGQQVTLRCSSQSGHNTVSWYQQALGQGPQFIFQYYREEENGRGNFPPRFSGLQFPNYSSELNVNALELDDSALYLCASSFQRAGGLNEQFFGPGTRLTVL.

The chain recombines TRBV27 with TRBJ1-2; TRBD1 matches at 9 bases. Per germline, CDR1 MNHEY and CDR2 SMNVEV (reference sequence). This CDR3 region has 15 residues. V lost 5 bases, J lost 2 bases, and 6 bases stayed unmatched. CDR3 loop: CASSPPGTGNYGYTF. CDR3 DNA sequence: TGTGCCAGCAGTCCTCCGGGGACAGGGAACTATGGCTACACCTTC.

V gene TRBV27 combines with J gene TRBJ1-4, with a possible D match to TRBD1 (6 bases). Germline V gene data show CDR1 as MNHEY and CDR2 as SMNVEV (reference sequence). CDR3 length equals 15 residues. Trimming took 3 bases from V and 4 from J, leaving 12 bases between them. The CDR3 bases are TGTGCCAGCAGTTTCACTGGGGGCCTTAATGAAAAACTGTTTTTT. Translating gives CASSFTGGLNEKLFF.

This clone has a single count. The chain couples TRBV27 to TRBJ1-1; D might be TRBD1 (6 bases). The CDR3 length is 15 residues. Germline-derived CDR1 and CDR2 are MNHEY and SMNVEV (reference sequence). V gave up 5 bases and J gave up 3 bases, with 16 bases separating them. This CDR3 is CASSPSLTGHTEAFF. The CDR3 DNA reads TGTGCCAGCAGTCCCTCCCTGACAGGACACACTGAAGCTTTCTTT.

Only one count was recorded for this clone. The rearrangement uses TRBV27 and TRBJ2-7; 7 nucleotides agree with TRBD1. This CDR3 is 17 amino acids long. Germline assignment: CDR1 MNHEY and CDR2 SMNVEV (reference sequence). The V gene end was trimmed by 5 bases and the J gene end by 2 bases; junction bases not matched to a gene: 15. The CDR3 bases are TGTGCCAGCAGTCCCGCCCGACAGGGCCTGCGCACCTACGAGCAGTACTTC. It translates to CASSPARQGLRTYEQYF.

The gene calls are TRBV7-6 and TRBJ2-3, with 7 bases matching TRBD2. J gave up 2 bases and V 4 bases, and 6 bases lay outside the gene matches. The CDR3 covers 15 residues. Germline V gene lookup returns CDR1 SGHVS and CDR2 FNYEAQ. CDR3 amino acids: CASSWLADTTDTQYF. Here the CDR3 DNA reads TGTGCCAGCAGCTGGCTAGCGGATACCACAGATACGCAGTATTTT.

The chain recombines TRBV14 with TRBJ2-7; tentatively, D is TRBD2 (6 bases). The CDR3 extends over 13 amino acids. Germline CDR1 reads SGHDN; CDR2 reads FVKESK. Trimming took off 2 bases at V and 7 bases at J, with 12 bases between the two ends. The CDR3 DNA reads TGTGCCAGCAGCCAATTTGGAGGGAGGGAGCAGTACTTC. This codes for CASSQFGGREQYF.

This clone showed up just once. CDR3 DNA: TGTGCCAGCAGTTTACCCCTGGGGGGGAACTATGGCTACACCTTC. It translates to CASSLPLGGNYGYTF. The chain links TRBV28 to TRBJ1-2; D is possibly TRBD1 (5 bases). CDR3 length: 15 amino acids. From germline, CDR1 is MDHEN and CDR2 SYDVKM. The ends were cut back, 2 bases at V and 2 bases at J, with 12 bases in the middle.

The genes are TRBV2 and TRBJ2-3, with 9 positions matching TRBD1. J lost 5 bases, V lost 8 bases, and 8 bases had no gene match. CDR1 SNHLY and CDR2 FYNNEI come from the germline V gene. The CDR3 is 14 residues long. This CDR3 reads CASGRTGEGDTQYF. In DNA, the CDR3 is TGTGCCAGCGGAAGGACAGGGGAAGGAGATACGCAGTATTTT.

This clone was recorded only once. The chain joins TRBV5-4 to TRBJ2-5, with 8 bases lining up with TRBD1. Germline loops: CDR1 SGHNT, CDR2 YYREEE (reference sequence). After removal of 4 bases from V and 4 bases from J, the junction contained 12 bases not matched to a gene. The CDR3 has 16 residues. The DNA of the CDR3 is TGTGCCAGCAGCCCTTGGATTGCAGGGGGCACAGAGACCCAGTACTTC. This gives the protein CASSPWIAGGTETQYF.

The chain links TRBV5-5 to TRBJ2-7; a possible D gene is TRBD2 (6 bases). Germline CDR1 is SGHKS and CDR2 is YYEKEE (reference sequence). The V and J ends lost 0 bases and 2 bases respectively, with 9 bases between them. The CDR3 consists of 14 residues. The CDR3 sequence is CASSLGSGTYEQYF. In nucleotides, the CDR3 is TGTGCCAGCAGCTTGGGTAGCGGTACCTACGAGCAGTACTTC. Using reference TRBV5-5 and TRBJ2-7 for the parts outside the CDR3, the full variable domain is DAGVTQSPTHLIKTRGQQVTLRCSPISGHKSVSWYQQVLGQGPQFIFQYYEKEERGRGNFPDRFSARQFPNYSSELNVNALLLGDSALYLCASSLGSGTYEQYFGPGTRLTVT.

The V call is TRBV6-5, the J call TRBJ2-7, with 8 bases matching TRBD2. The trim removed 5 bases at V and 3 bases at J, leaving 6 bases unmatched. This CDR3 region has 14 residues. Germline V gene sequence: CDR1 MNHEY, CDR2 SVGAGI. The CDR3 loop reads CASSQTLAGYEQYF. The CDR3 DNA reads as TGTGCCAGCAGTCAAACGCTAGCGGGCTACGAGCAGTACTTC.

CDR3: CASSLKGGNTEAFF. The CDR3 DNA reads TGTGCCAGCAGCTTAAAAGGCGGGAACACTGAAGCTTTCTTT. The chain uses TRBV7-8 and TRBJ1-1; no clear D gene. The ends were cut back, 2 bases at V and 1 base at J, with 8 bases in the middle. Germline assignment: CDR1 SGHVS and CDR2 FQNEAQ. The CDR3 covers 14 residues.

This clone has at least ten counts. The V and J genes are TRBV19 and TRBJ1-2; D perhaps matches TRBD1 (5 bases). This CDR3 region has 13 residues. Trimming cost V 5 bases and J 8 bases, with 15 bases left between them. The germline CDR1 and CDR2 sequences are LNHDA and SQIVND (reference sequence). Here the CDR3 DNA reads TGTGCCAGTAGTGTCCAGGGATTGACGGGCTACACCTTC. As protein: CASSVQGLTGYTF.

The J gene is TRBJ2-1, the V gene TRBV5-1, with TRBD2 matching 11 bases. Looked up from germline, CDR1 is SGHRS and CDR2 is YFSETQ. V lost 4 bases and J lost 8; bases outside the gene matches: 8. The CDR3 has 15 residues. Here the CDR3 DNA reads TGCGCCAGCAGCGCAACTAGCGGGAGTATTTATGAGCAGTTCTTC. Protein: CASSATSGSIYEQFF.

The chain is built from TRBV29-1 and TRBJ1-2; D unclear. The CDR3 length is 13 residues. Per germline, CDR1 SQVTM and CDR2 ANQGSEA. The V end was cut by 0 bases, the J end by 7 bases, with 12 bases between. CDR3 nucleotides: TGCAGCGTTGAAGATCGAGGGCGTGTTGGCTACACCTTC. Translated: CSVEDRGRVGYTF.

The rearrangement joins TRBV6-5 to TRBJ1-1, with 9 bases identical to TRBD1. The CDR3 covers 14 residues. J was trimmed by 4 bases and V by 5 bases; bases with no gene match: 5. Germline V gives CDR1 MNHEY, CDR2 SVGAGI. The CDR3 region is CASSPRTGVTEAFF. CDR3 in DNA: TGTGCCAGCAGTCCCCGGACAGGGGTCACTGAAGCTTTCTTT.

The chain employs TRBV19 and TRBJ2-1; TRBD2 matches at 7 bases. After removal of 3 bases from V and 0 bases from J, the junction contained 5 bases not matched to a gene. Germline V gives CDR1 LNHDA, CDR2 SQIVND (reference sequence). The CDR3 covers 16 residues. CDR3 protein: CASSIPASGSYNEQFF. For the CDR3, the DNA is TGTGCCAGTAGTATCCCGGCTAGCGGCTCCTACAATGAGCAGTTCTTC.

This sequence joins TRBV6-5 and TRBJ1-6, with D uncertain. The CDR3 consists of 14 residues. Between the trimmed V and J ends, which lost 5 bases and 3 bases, there was a span of 8 bases. Germline lookup yields CDR1 MNHEY and CDR2 SVGAGI. CDR3 in amino acids: CASSSPSYNSPLHF. The DNA of the CDR3 is TGTGCCAGCAGTAGCCCTAGCTATAATTCACCCCTCCACTTT.